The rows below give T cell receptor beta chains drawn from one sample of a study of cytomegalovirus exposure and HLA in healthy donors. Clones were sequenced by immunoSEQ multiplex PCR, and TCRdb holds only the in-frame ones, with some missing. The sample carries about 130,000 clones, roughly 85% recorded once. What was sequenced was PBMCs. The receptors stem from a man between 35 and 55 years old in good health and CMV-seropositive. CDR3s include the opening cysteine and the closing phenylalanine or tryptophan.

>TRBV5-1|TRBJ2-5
CASSWVGESGGAQYF
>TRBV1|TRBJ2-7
CTSSQAPTSGPYEQYF
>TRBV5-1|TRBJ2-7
CASSLRDRGQGSSYEQYF
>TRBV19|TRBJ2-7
CASSNTGGTYEQYF
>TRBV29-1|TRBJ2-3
CSARRGIGTDTQYF
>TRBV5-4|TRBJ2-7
CASSLARAGGSYEQYF
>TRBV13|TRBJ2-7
CASSPYTYEQYF
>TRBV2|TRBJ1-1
CASSDRTANTEAFF
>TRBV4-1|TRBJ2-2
CASSLLAGDDTGELFF
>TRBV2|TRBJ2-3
CASSARGWGGSARNSPTDTQYF
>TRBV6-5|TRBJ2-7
CASSYAGESEQYF
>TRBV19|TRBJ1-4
CASSTRTGTNEKLFF
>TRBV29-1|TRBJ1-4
CSVIPDSTNEKLFF
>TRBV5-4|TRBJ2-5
CASSRSVPSGETQYF
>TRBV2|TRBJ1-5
CASSGGVRGNQPQHF
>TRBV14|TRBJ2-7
CASSQLGLAGAWSYEQYF
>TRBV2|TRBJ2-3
CASSRRLTEREGPGDTQYF
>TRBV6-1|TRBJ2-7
CASSTGQGGYYEQYF
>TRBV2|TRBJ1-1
CASIAGGGRTEAFF
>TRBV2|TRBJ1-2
CASSPQGEYGYTF
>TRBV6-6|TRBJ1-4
CASSYPPGTGVEKLFF
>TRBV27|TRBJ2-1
CASSLLARETYNEQFF
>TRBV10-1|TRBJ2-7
CASSSSGEQYF
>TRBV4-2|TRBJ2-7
CASSPRRREGDEQYF
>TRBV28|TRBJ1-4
CASSHSDSSNEKLFF
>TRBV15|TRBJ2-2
CATSRERVAGELFF
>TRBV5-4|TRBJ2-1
CASRAAQGTYNEQFF
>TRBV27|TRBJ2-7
CASSQITGTGNYEQYF
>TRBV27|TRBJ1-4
CASTYGTGLGTNEKLFF
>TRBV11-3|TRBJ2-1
CASSPPAGGVREQFF
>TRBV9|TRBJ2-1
CASSVGSGRTSYNEQFF
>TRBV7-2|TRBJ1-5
CASSSTGVSNQPQHF
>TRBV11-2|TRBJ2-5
CASSTGLAGVRETQYF
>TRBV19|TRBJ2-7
CASRRLAGVNEQYF
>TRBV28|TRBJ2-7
CASTLDSPYEQYF
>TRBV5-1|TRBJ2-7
CASSLANEQYF
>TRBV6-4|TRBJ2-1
CASSDPSGSGGGHEQFF
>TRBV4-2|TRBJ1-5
CASSQRGIQPQHF
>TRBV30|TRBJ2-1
CAWSPESGTYNEQFF
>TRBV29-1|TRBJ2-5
CSVERGETQYF
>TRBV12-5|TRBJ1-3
CASAWDRGVDTIYF
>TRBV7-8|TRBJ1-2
CASSQGDLLTMAYTF
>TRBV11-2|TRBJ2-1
CASSPASGRALEFF
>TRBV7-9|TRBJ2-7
CASSLTETYEQYF
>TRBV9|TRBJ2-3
CASSVGAGSTDTQYF
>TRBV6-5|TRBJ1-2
CATSSTGVGYTF
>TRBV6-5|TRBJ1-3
CASSYGTEGNTIYF
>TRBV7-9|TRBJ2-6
CASSGRTGAGANVLTF
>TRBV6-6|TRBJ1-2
CASRFTVNYGYTF
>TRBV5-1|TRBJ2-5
CASSLASGVETQYF
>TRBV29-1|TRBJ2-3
CSVVPREVGTDTQYF
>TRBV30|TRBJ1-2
CAWTAGGHGYTF
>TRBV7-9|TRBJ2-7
CASSFNREWDEQYF
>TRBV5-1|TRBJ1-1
CASSEQGNTEAFF
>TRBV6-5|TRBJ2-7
CASSYSGGGGSDEQYF
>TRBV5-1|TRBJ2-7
CASSSAGGYNEQYF
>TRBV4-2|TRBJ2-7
CASSSHGTSYEQYF
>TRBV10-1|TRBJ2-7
CASSESGSSYEQYF
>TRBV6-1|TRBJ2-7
CASSENSYSEQYF
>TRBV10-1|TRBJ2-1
CASSDWAGPYNEQFF